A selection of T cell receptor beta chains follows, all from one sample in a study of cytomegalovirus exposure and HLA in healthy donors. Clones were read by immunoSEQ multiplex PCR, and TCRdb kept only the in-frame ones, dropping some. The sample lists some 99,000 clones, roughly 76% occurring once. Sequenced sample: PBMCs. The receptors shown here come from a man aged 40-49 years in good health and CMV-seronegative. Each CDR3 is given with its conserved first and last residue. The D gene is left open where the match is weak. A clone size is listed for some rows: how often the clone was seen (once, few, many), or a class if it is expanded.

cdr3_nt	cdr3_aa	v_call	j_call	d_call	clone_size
TGCGCCAGCAGTGCCCAGGGGGAAGAGACCCAGTACTTC	CASSAQGEETQYF	TRBV10-1	TRBJ2-5	TRBD1	-
TGTGCCAGCAGCCAACGCGGGACGGCTGGAAACACCATATATTTT	CASSQRGTAGNTIYF	TRBV4-2	TRBJ1-3	-	few
TGTGCCAGCAGCAATACCAGGGTCTTGGGGTACGAGCAGTACTTC	CASSNTRVLGYEQYF	TRBV7-9	TRBJ2-7	-	-
TGTGCCAGCAGCGACCAGGGATTGCACGGGGAGCTGTTTTTT	CASSDQGLHGELFF	TRBV7-8	TRBJ2-2	-	-
TGCGCCAGCAGCCAAGATCGGTCAGGATACGAGCAGTACTTC	CASSQDRSGYEQYF	TRBV4-3	TRBJ2-7	-	-
TGTGCCAGCAGCTTAGAGGGAGGAGTATGGGGGTCACTGTTTTTT	CASSLEGGVWGSLFF	TRBV7-9	TRBJ1-4	-	-
TGTGCCAGCAGTTCCACTGGACAGTTCTACGAGCAGTACTTC	CASSSTGQFYEQYF	TRBV28	TRBJ2-7	-	-
TGTGCCTGGAGTGGAGCGAGGGTTGGACAGCCCCAGCATTTT	CAWSGARVGQPQHF	TRBV30	TRBJ1-5	-	-
TGCGCCAGCAGCGTCGGGACTAGCGGACTCTACGAGCAGTACTTC	CASSVGTSGLYEQYF	TRBV5-1	TRBJ2-7	TRBD2	-
TGTGCCAGCAGCTTGACTCCGGGACTACTAATCGAGCAGTACTTC	CASSLTPGLLIEQYF	TRBV5-4	TRBJ2-7	TRBD2	-
TGTGCCAGCAGCCTTTCACTTCGAGGGAGCTACAATGAGCAGTTCTTC	CASSLSLRGSYNEQFF	TRBV7-3	TRBJ2-1	-	-
TGTGCCAGAAGTTTAGCGGGGTCTCGCGCAGATACGCAGTATTTT	CARSLAGSRADTQYF	TRBV6-8	TRBJ2-3	TRBD2	-
TGTGCCAGCAGCGGCAGGACAGCTGAAGCTTTCTTT	CASSGRTAEAFF	TRBV9	TRBJ1-1	-	-
TGTGCCAGCAGCGCCGGACTCCTCCCGGGAAACACCATATATTTT	CASSAGLLPGNTIYF	TRBV7-8	TRBJ1-3	-	-
TGTGCCAGTAGTATGGGGAGAAAAAACATTCAGTACTTC	CASSMGRKNIQYF	TRBV19	TRBJ2-4	-	-
TGTGCCAGCAGCCCCCGTCTGGCGGGGGGCTTCCACGAGCAGTACTTC	CASSPRLAGGFHEQYF	TRBV9	TRBJ2-7	TRBD2	-
TGTGCCAGCCGTCAAGGGGCATGGTACGAGCAGTACTTC	CASRQGAWYEQYF	TRBV28	TRBJ2-7	-	few
TGTGCCAGCAGTTACTTCCGGGGGTCGACCTCCTACGAGCAGTACTTC	CASSYFRGSTSYEQYF	TRBV6-6	TRBJ2-7	-	-
TGCGCCAGCAGCCGGGGACAGGGGGACTACAATGAGCAGTTCTTC	CASSRGQGDYNEQFF	TRBV4-3	TRBJ2-1	TRBD1	-
TGTGCCAGCAGCCGCCAAGAGTCGGGAGCTGGAAACACCATATATTTT	CASSRQESGAGNTIYF	TRBV7-8	TRBJ1-3	-	-
TGTGCCAGCAGTGAAGCCCCGCAGGGTGGTACTGAAGCTTTCTTT	CASSEAPQGGTEAFF	TRBV2	TRBJ1-1	-	-
TGTGCCAGCAGCCTAAGGGACGGCCTAGCGGGAGCCCGTGATACGCAGTATTTT	CASSLRDGLAGARDTQYF	TRBV5-4	TRBJ2-3	TRBD2	-
TGTGCCAGCAACCTGGCGGGGGCAAGCACAGATACGCAGTATTTT	CASNLAGASTDTQYF	TRBV4-2	TRBJ2-3	-	-
TGTGCCAGCTCACTCACACCAGGTGGGAGACTCCCGAGTACCGGGGAGCTGTTTTTT	CASSLTPGGRLPSTGELFF	TRBV18	TRBJ2-2	-	-
TGTGCCAGCAGCACCCGACTCCGGTCGAACACCGGGGAGCTGTTTTTT	CASSTRLRSNTGELFF	TRBV7-6	TRBJ2-2	-	-
TGTGCCACCAGCAGATCAGGACAGGGAAATTCACCCCTCCACTTT	CATSRSGQGNSPLHF	TRBV15	TRBJ1-6	TRBD1	-
TGCAGTGCCCGACAGGATTACGAGCAGTACTTC	CSARQDYEQYF	TRBV20-1	TRBJ2-7	-	-
TGTGCCAGCAGTGGACAGGCGGTTGAAGCTTTCTTT	CASSGQAVEAFF	TRBV6-1	TRBJ1-1	-	-
TGTGCCAGCAGAAACCTAGCGGGGGGGTACGAGCAGTACTTC	CASRNLAGGYEQYF	TRBV28	TRBJ2-7	TRBD2	-
TGCGCCAGCAGCTTGGGTCTAGCGGGGGACAGCTACGAGCAGTACTTC	CASSLGLAGDSYEQYF	TRBV5-1	TRBJ2-7	TRBD2	-
TGTGCCAGTAGTACAAGCCTGACAGGGTTTAATTCACCCCTCCACTTT	CASSTSLTGFNSPLHF	TRBV19	TRBJ1-6	TRBD1	-
TGCGCCAGCAGCTTGGGGGGGGACAGCCTCAACACCGGGGAGCTGTTTTTT	CASSLGGDSLNTGELFF	TRBV5-1	TRBJ2-2	-	-
TGTGCCAGCAGCTTCCGGTCAACTAGGACAGGGGTAAACTACGAGCAGTACTTC	CASSFRSTRTGVNYEQYF	TRBV7-2	TRBJ2-7	TRBD1	-
TGCGCCAGCAGCCCACAGGGTAGCCATAATTCACCCCTCCACTTT	CASSPQGSHNSPLHF	TRBV5-1	TRBJ1-6	-	few
TGTGCCAGCAGCTTAACGCCTCCCAGTAACTATGGCTACACCTTC	CASSLTPPSNYGYTF	TRBV7-3	TRBJ1-2	-	-
TGTTCCAGCAGCCCCAGGGTGGAGAGCTCCTACAATGAGCAGTTCTTC	CSSSPRVESSYNEQFF	TRBV7-9	TRBJ2-1	-	-
TGCAGCGTCTCCCCCCCGGGACAGAGCTCCTACAATGAGCAGTTCTTC	CSVSPPGQSSYNEQFF	TRBV29-1	TRBJ2-1	TRBD1	-